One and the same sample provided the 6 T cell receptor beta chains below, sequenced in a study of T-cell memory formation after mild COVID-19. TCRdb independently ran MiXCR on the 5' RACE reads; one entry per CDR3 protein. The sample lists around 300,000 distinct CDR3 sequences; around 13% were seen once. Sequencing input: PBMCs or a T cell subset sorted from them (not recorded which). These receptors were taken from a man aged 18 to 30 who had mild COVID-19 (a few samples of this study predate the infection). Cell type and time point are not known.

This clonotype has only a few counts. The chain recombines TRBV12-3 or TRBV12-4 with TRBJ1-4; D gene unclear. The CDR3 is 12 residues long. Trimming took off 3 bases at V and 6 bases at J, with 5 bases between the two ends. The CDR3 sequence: CASSLAYEKLFF. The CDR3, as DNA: TGTGCCAGCAGTTTGGCCTATGAAAAACTGTTTTTT.

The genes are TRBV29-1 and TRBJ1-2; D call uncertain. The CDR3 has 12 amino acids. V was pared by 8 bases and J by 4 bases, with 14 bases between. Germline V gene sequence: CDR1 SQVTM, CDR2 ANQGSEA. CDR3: CSSSMESYGYTF. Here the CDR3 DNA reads TGCAGCTCTAGCATGGAAAGCTATGGCTACACCTTC.

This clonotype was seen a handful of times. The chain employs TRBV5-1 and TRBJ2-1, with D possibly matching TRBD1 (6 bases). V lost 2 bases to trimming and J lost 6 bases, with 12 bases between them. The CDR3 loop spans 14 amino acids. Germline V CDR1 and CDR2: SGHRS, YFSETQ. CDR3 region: CASSFLGQSNEQFF. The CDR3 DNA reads TGCGCCAGCAGCTTCCTAGGACAGTCCAATGAGCAGTTCTTC.

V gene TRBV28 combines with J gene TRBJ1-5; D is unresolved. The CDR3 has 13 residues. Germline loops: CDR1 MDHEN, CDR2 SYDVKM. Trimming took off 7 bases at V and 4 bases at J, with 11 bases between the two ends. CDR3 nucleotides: TGTGCCAGCACCCCACACGGTAATCAGCCCCAGCATTTT. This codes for CASTPHGNQPQHF.

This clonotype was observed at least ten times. CDR3 region: CASSLLGLAETQYF. CDR3 nucleotides: TGTGCCAGCAGCTTACTGGGGCTAGCGGAGACCCAGTACTTC. The chain uses TRBV7-2 and TRBJ2-5; tentative D call: TRBD2 (6 bases). Trimming cost V 2 bases and J 5 bases, with 12 bases left between them. Germline V gene sequence: CDR1 SGHTA, CDR2 FQGNSA. This CDR3 is built from 14 residues.

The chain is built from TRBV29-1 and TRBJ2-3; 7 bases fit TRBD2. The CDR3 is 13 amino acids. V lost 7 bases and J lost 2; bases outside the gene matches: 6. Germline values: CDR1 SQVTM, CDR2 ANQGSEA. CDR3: CSGRRGFTDTQYF. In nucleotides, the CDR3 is TGCAGCGGTAGGCGGGGGTTCACAGATACGCAGTATTTT.